A single sample is the source of the 2 T cell receptor beta chains below, sequenced in a study of identical twins. TCRdb re-derived calls from the 5' RACE reads in MiXCR, one entry per CDR3 protein. This repertoire shows 500,000 to 550,000 distinct CDR3 sequences, about a fifth found once; its top ten account for more than 0.4%. This same sample was also taken into another study, of yellow fever vaccine responses in identical twins.

Sequencing was carried out using CD4+ T cells sorted from blood. All receptors come from a woman under 30 in good health.

The chain carries TRBV7-9 and TRBJ2-7; 8 nucleotides align to TRBD1. Looked up from germline, CDR1 is SEHNR and CDR2 is FQNEAQ (reference sequence). The CDR3 covers 17 residues. V lost 5 bases, J lost 2 bases, and 14 bases stayed unmatched. CDR3 coding DNA: TGTGCCAGCAGCACCGGGACAGGAGAGTTTAATCCCTACGAGCAGTACTTC. Translation gives CASSTGTGEFNPYEQYF.

In this sample, this clonotype turned up a few times. The chain recombines TRBV9 with TRBJ2-1; D is unclear. Per germline, CDR1 SGDLS and CDR2 YYNGEE. Trimming pared 4 bases from V and 5 bases from J, leaving 13 bases between. The CDR3 is made up of 14 amino acids. As DNA, the CDR3 is TGTGCCAGCAGCCCCCACGTAGGCCACAATGAGCAGTTCTTC. Translation gives CASSPHVGHNEQFF.